Below are 24 T cell receptor beta chains sequenced from a single sample in a study of response to subunit inactivated influenza vaccine. TCRdb reprocessed the RT-PCR reads with MiXCR, giving one entry per CDR3 protein. Of approximately 230,000 distinct CDR3 sequences listed, more than 10% are singletons. Sequences were derived from non-naive T cells sorted from PBMCs, sampled 14 to 15 days before vaccination. The receptors derive from a man aged 45-65 years who received an inactivated influenza vaccine.

This rearrangement joins TRBV18 to TRBJ2-7, with 12 bases matching TRBD1. Germline CDR1 is KGHSH and CDR2 is LQKENI. This CDR3 contains 16 residues. V trimming: 3 bases; J trimming: 7 bases; junction bases outside the gene matches: 10. DNA of the CDR3: TGTGCCAGCTCACCCGCCGGGACAGGGGGCGCCGGGGAGCAGTACTTC. Protein: CASSPAGTGGAGEQYF.

The chain combines TRBV5-4 with TRBJ2-1, with D perhaps matching TRBD2 (7 bases). The CDR3 spans 16 residues. CDR1 SGHNT and CDR2 YYREEE come from the germline V gene (reference sequence). Trimming removed 4 bases at V and 4 bases at J, with 18 bases between. The CDR3 region is CASSPVGRGPYNEQFF. DNA for the CDR3: TGTGCCAGCAGCCCGGTGGGGCGGGGGCCATACAATGAGCAGTTCTTC.

This clonotype came up many times. The V and J genes are TRBV19 and TRBJ2-1, with 7 bases matching TRBD2. With V trimmed by 6 bases and J by 9 bases, 8 bases remained unmatched. The CDR3 sequence is 13 residues long. From germline, CDR1 is LNHDA and CDR2 SQIVND (reference sequence). The CDR3 region is CASSWTSGSEQFF. The DNA of the CDR3 is TGTGCCAGTAGCTGGACTAGTGGGAGTGAGCAGTTCTTC.

This clonotype was recorded at least ten times. V usage is TRBV12-3 or TRBV12-4 and J usage is TRBJ1-5, with a tentative D call TRBD1 (5 bases). Between the trimmed V and J ends, which lost 1 base and 5 bases, there was a span of 9 bases. CDR3 length: 14 residues. The CDR3 DNA reads as TGTGCCAGCAGTTTAGGGCAGGGCTATCAGCCCCAGCATTTT. Translating gives CASSLGQGYQPQHF.

The chain is built from TRBV7-2 and TRBJ2-2; no clear D gene. V dropped 4 bases and J dropped 0 bases, with 9 bases sitting between them. CDR1 SGHTA and CDR2 FQGNSA come from the germline V gene. The CDR3 is 15 residues long. The CDR3 region has the DNA TGTGCCAGCAGCTCCCGGGCCTCGAACACCGGGGAGCTGTTTTTT. It translates to CASSSRASNTGELFF.

V is TRBV7-9 and J is TRBJ2-1; TRBD1 matches 8 bases. There are 14 residues in the CDR3. V gave up 5 bases and J gave up 7 bases; unmatched junction bases: 7. The germline V gene encodes CDR1 SEHNR and CDR2 FQNEAQ (reference sequence). CDR3: CASSTRTGWNEQFF. The CDR3 DNA reads as TGTGCCAGCAGCACTCGGACAGGGTGGAATGAGCAGTTCTTC.

This clonotype was counted between two and nine times. The rearrangement links TRBV10-3 to TRBJ2-3, with a possible D match to TRBD2 (6 bases). With 6 bases removed from V and 4 bases from J, the gap between germline ends came to 20 bases. This CDR3 spans 16 amino acids. Germline CDR1 ENHRY, CDR2 SYGVKD. In nucleotides, the CDR3 is TGTGCCATCAGGCGAGGGGACGGGAGAGCCGCAGATACGCAGTATTTT. Translating gives CAIRRGDGRAADTQYF.

This clonotype was counted ten times or more. The V and J genes are TRBV18 and TRBJ2-1; D perhaps matches TRBD1 (7 bases). The CDR3 loop spans 15 amino acids. Germline lookup yields CDR1 KGHSH and CDR2 LQKENI. Deletions cut 3 bases from V and 3 bases from J, with 12 bases between. The CDR3 coding sequence is TGTGCCAGCTCACCCGGAGGGACAGTCTACAATGAGCAGTTCTTC. Protein sequence: CASSPGGTVYNEQFF.

The chain recombines TRBV11-1 with TRBJ2-6; 12 bases fit TRBD1. CDR1 SGHAT and CDR2 FQDESV come from the germline V gene (reference sequence). After removal of 1 base from V and 2 bases from J, the junction contained 9 bases not matched to a gene. CDR3 length: 20 residues. The CDR3: CASSLGGRWDRGPGANVLTF. The CDR3 DNA reads TGTGCCAGCAGCTTAGGGGGACGCTGGGACAGGGGGCCTGGGGCCAACGTCCTGACTTTC. The full variable domain, rest sourced from reference TRBV11-1 and TRBJ2-6, is EAEVAQSPRYKITEKSQAVAFWCDPISGHATLYWYRQILGQGPELLVQFQDESVVDDSQLPKDRFSAERLKGVDSTLKIQPAELGDSAMYLCASSLGGRWDRGPGANVLTFGAGSRLTVL.

This chain links TRBV10-3 with TRBJ2-5; 7 bases line up with TRBD1. Per germline, CDR1 ENHRY and CDR2 SYGVKD. V lost 3 bases to trimming and J lost 5 bases; unmatched junction nucleotides: 6. This CDR3 is built from 14 residues. The chain's CDR3 is CAISDDRESETQYF. The CDR3 bases are TGTGCCATCAGTGACGACAGGGAGAGTGAGACCCAGTACTTC.

For the CDR3, the DNA is TGTGCCAGCAGCTTACGGGGGGGACTAGCGGCTTACGGGGACCCAGATACGCAGTATTTT. Translating gives CASSLRGGLAAYGDPDTQYF. The V gene is TRBV7-3, the J gene TRBJ2-3, with TRBD2 matching over 11 bases. The CDR3 spans 20 residues. Germline assignment: CDR1 SGHTA and CDR2 FQGTGA. V trimming: 2 bases; J trimming: 4 bases; junction bases outside the gene matches: 17.

This clonotype was counted at least ten times. V and J are TRBV28 and TRBJ2-2; D could derive from TRBD1 or TRBD2 (6 bases each). This CDR3 has 13 residues. Germline-derived CDR1 and CDR2 are MDHEN and SYDVKM. V was trimmed by 7 bases and J by 5 bases, leaving 11 bases between them. CDR3 in amino acids: CASKEGGTGELFF. In DNA form, the CDR3 reads TGTGCCAGCAAGGAAGGGGGGACCGGGGAGCTGTTTTTT.

This clonotype was counted only a few times. V is TRBV5-5 and J is TRBJ2-2; tentatively, D is TRBD2 (5 bases). CDR3 size: 17 residues. CDR1 is SGHKS and CDR2 is YYEKEE in the germline V gene (reference sequence). Trimming stripped 0 bases from V and 7 bases from J, with 19 bases between. CDR3 nucleotide sequence: TGTGCCAGCAGCTTGGGGACGGGTCGGGGTGGCGACGGGGAGCTGTTTTTT. The encoded protein is CASSLGTGRGGDGELFF.

V is TRBV29-1 and J is TRBJ2-5; possibly TRBD1 for D (6 bases). The CDR3 has 11 residues. Germline-derived CDR1 and CDR2 are SQVTM and ANQGSEA. Trimming removed 7 bases at V and 5 bases at J, with 11 bases between. The CDR3 spells CSGERGETQYF. In DNA form, the CDR3 reads TGCAGCGGAGAAAGGGGGGAGACCCAGTACTTC.

This chain connects TRBV7-2 to TRBJ2-1, with TRBD2 as a possible D gene (5 bases). The germline V and J ends were trimmed by 2 bases and 9 bases, with 11 bases remaining between them. Germline V gives CDR1 SGHTA, CDR2 FQGNSA. The CDR3 covers 13 residues. The CDR3 spells CASSLLLRGEQFF. The CDR3 DNA reads as TGTGCCAGCAGCTTATTACTACGGGGTGAGCAGTTCTTC.

This clonotype was recorded at least ten times. The V gene is TRBV6-2 or TRBV6-3, the J gene TRBJ2-5, with 8 bases fitting TRBD1. Per the germline V gene, CDR1 is MNHEY and CDR2 is SVGEGT. This CDR3 is 15 amino acids long. J was trimmed by 4 bases and V by 7 bases; bases with no gene match: 11. CDR3 bases: TGTGCCAGCAACAACCGTCGACAGGGGAGAGAGACCCAGTACTTC. It codes for CASNNRRQGRETQYF.

This clonotype turned up a few times. The rearrangement joins TRBV18 to TRBJ2-7; perhaps TRBD1 as D (5 bases). CDR3 length: 14 residues. Germline assignment: CDR1 KGHSH and CDR2 LQKENI. With 0 bases removed from V and 6 bases from J, the gap between germline ends came to 12 bases. CDR3 loop: CASSPPRVGSEQYF. The CDR3 nucleotides read TGTGCCAGCTCACCACCCAGGGTTGGAAGCGAGCAGTACTTC.

This sequence joins TRBV2 and TRBJ2-5; TRBD2 agrees at 7 bases. After removal of 2 bases from V and 3 bases from J, the junction contained 3 bases not matched to a gene. Germline CDR1 and CDR2: SNHLY and FYNNEI. This CDR3 spans 14 amino acids. CDR3: CASSERRGEETQYF. CDR3 nucleotides: TGTGCCAGCAGTGAACGTCGGGGGGAAGAGACCCAGTACTTC. Supplemented by reference TRBV2 and TRBJ2-5, the full variable domain reads EPEVTQTPSHQVTQMGQEVILRCVPISNHLYFYWYRQILGQKVEFLVSFYNNEISEKSEIFDDQFSVERPDGSNFTLKIRSTKLEDSAMYFCASSERRGEETQYFGPGTRLLVL.

This clonotype was seen a single time. The chain links TRBV5-1 to TRBJ2-7; 12 bases line up with TRBD2. Trimming took 7 bases from V and 7 from J; bases not matched to a gene: 9. Germline CDR1 SGHRS, CDR2 YFSETQ. The CDR3 is 14 residues long. CDR3 protein: CASYSGTSGQEQYF. In DNA form, the CDR3 reads TGCGCCAGCTACTCCGGGACTAGCGGGCAAGAGCAGTACTTC.

At least ten counts were recorded for this clonotype. The rearrangement joins TRBV5-5 to TRBJ1-2, with 8 bases matching TRBD1. This CDR3 is 13 amino acids long. Germline trimming cut 4 bases from V and 6 bases from J; bases unmatched to any gene: 5. CDR1 is SGHKS and CDR2 is YYEKEE in the germline V gene (reference sequence). In DNA, the CDR3 is TGTGCCAGCAGCCACAGGACAGGGCATGGCTACACCTTC. The encoded protein is CASSHRTGHGYTF. Drawing the rest from reference TRBV5-5 and TRBJ1-2, the complete variable domain is DAGVTQSPTHLIKTRGQQVTLRCSPISGHKSVSWYQQVLGQGPQFIFQYYEKEERGRGNFPDRFSARQFPNYSSELNVNALLLGDSALYLCASSHRTGHGYTFGSGTRLTVV.

At least ten counts were recorded for this clonotype. The rearrangement joins TRBV5-1 to TRBJ2-5, with 9 bases matching TRBD1. V dropped 4 bases and J dropped 4; count of bases not matched to a gene: 14. The CDR3 is 17 amino acids. CDR1 SGHRS and CDR2 YFSETQ come from the germline V gene. The CDR3 sequence is CASSPGYRGRLLETQYF. CDR3 nucleotide sequence: TGCGCCAGCAGCCCAGGGTACAGGGGGCGCCTGTTAGAGACCCAGTACTTC.

The V call is TRBV6-1, the J call TRBJ1-1; TRBD1 aligns across 10 bases. Germline loops: CDR1 MNHNS, CDR2 SASEGT. With V trimmed by 6 bases and J by 10 bases, 20 bases remained unmatched. This CDR3 region has 17 residues. The CDR3 coding sequence is TGTGCCAGCAGCCCCTGGAGTGGGACAGGGGAGAACGAGGGAGCTTTCTTT. Translation gives CASSPWSGTGENEGAFF.

This clonotype was seen a handful of times. CDR3 in DNA: TGCAGTGCAAACGACAGAACTACTAATTCACCCCTCCACTTT. It specifies CSANDRTTNSPLHF. This chain joins TRBV20-1 and TRBJ1-6, with a possible D match to TRBD1 (5 bases). The V end lost 6 bases, the J end lost 6 bases, and 15 bases lay between the germline ends. CDR3 size: 14 residues. Germline loops: CDR1 DFQATT, CDR2 SNEGSKA (reference sequence).

V and J are TRBV19 and TRBJ1-3; no reliable D call. CDR3 length: 14 residues. Trimming pared 7 bases from V and 2 bases from J, leaving 12 bases between. Germline values: CDR1 LNHDA, CDR2 SQIVND (reference sequence). CDR3: CASNPRRTGNTIYF. The CDR3 nucleotides are TGTGCCAGTAACCCTCGCAGGACTGGAAACACCATATATTTT.